This entry features one T cell receptor beta chain sequence. Its antigen is as yet unknown. Documented time point: sample taken at primary tumor resection. Deletions cut 4 bases from V and 4 bases from J, with 14 bases between. This CDR3 has 14 residues. Germline V gene sequence: CDR1 MDHEN, CDR2 SYDVKM. The data derive from a study of spatial heterogeneity in lung cancer. TCRdb recomputed calls from the 5' RACE reads with MiXCR, one row per CDR3 protein. Of roughly 25,000 distinct CDR3 sequences in the sample, 6.5% to 8% were seen once. Study results and caveats: Ubiquitous expanded tumor TCRs surfaced in blood more at resection than they did at follow-up.

Here the sequenced sample was PBMCs, taken at surgery. The chain joins TRBV28 to TRBJ2-7; D perhaps matches TRBD1 (5 bases). The clonotype was recovered from a male donor with early-stage non-small cell lung cancer. CDR3 coding DNA: TGTGCCAGCAGTTCGTCCCGTCAGGGATACGAGCAGTACGTC. Protein sequence: CASSSSRQGYEQYV.